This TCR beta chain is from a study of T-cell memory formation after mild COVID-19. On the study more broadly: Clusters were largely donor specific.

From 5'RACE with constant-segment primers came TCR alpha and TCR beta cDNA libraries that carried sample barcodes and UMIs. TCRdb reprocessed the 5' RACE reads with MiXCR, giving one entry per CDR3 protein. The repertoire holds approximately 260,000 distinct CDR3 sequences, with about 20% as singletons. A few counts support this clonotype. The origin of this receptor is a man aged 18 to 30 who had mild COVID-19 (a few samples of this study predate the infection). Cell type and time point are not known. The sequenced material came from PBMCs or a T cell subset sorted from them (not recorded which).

The CDR3 DNA follows: TGCGCCAGCAGCCAAGTGTATCAAGGGGCCACAGATACGCAGTATTTT. Encoded protein: CASSQVYQGATDTQYF. The rearrangement uses TRBV4-3 and TRBJ2-3; TRBD1 is a possible D gene (5 bases). Germline loops: CDR1 LGHNA, CDR2 YSLEER. This CDR3 is 16 amino acids long. Trimming cost V 1 base and J 2 bases, with 13 bases left between them.